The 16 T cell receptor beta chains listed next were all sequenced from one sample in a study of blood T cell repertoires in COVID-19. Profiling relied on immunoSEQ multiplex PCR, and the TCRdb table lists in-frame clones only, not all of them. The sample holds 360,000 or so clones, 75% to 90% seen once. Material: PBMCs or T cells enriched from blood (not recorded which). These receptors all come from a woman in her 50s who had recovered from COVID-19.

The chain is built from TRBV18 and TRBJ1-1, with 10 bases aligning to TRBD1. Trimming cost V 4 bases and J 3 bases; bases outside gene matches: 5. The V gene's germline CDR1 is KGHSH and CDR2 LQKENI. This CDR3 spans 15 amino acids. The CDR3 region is CASSRQGAVDTEAFF. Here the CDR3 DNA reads TGTGCCAGCTCACGACAGGGGGCGGTGGACACTGAAGCTTTCTTT.

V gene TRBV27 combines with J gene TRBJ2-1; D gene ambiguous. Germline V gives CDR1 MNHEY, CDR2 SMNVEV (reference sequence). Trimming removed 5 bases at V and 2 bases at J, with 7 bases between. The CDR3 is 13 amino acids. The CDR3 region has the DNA TGTGCCAGCAGTCCCCGTCCCTACAATGAGCAGTTCTTC. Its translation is CASSPRPYNEQFF.

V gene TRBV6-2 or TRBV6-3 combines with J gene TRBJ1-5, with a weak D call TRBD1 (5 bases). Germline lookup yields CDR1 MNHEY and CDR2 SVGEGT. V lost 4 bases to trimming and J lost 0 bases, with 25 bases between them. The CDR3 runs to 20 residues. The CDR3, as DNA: TGTGCCAGCAGTTTCTCCACCAGACACCGGGGGGATTATAGCAATCAGCCCCAGCATTTT. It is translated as CASSFSTRHRGDYSNQPQHF.

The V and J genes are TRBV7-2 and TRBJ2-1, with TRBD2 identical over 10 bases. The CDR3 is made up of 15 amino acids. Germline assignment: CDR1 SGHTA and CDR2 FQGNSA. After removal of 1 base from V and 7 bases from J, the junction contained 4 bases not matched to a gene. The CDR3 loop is CASSLVSGGGNEQFF. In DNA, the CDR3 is TGTGCCAGCAGCTTAGTCAGCGGGGGGGGGAATGAGCAGTTCTTC. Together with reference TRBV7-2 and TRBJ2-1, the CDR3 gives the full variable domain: GAGVSQSPSNKVTEKGKDVELRCDPISGHTALYWYRQSLGQGLEFLIYFQGNSAPDKSGLPSDRFSAERTGGSVSTLTIQRTQQEDSAVYLCASSLVSGGGNEQFFGPGTRLTVL.

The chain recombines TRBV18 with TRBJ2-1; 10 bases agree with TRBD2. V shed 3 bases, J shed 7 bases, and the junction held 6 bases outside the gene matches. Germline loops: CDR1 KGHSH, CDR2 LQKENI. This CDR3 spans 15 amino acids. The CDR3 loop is CASSPGLAGANEQFF. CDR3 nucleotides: TGTGCCAGCTCACCTGGGCTAGCGGGAGCTAATGAGCAGTTCTTC. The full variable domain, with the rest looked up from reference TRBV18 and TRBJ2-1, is NAGVMQNPRHLVRRRGQEARLRCSPMKGHSHVYWYRQLPEEGLKFMVYLQKENIIDESGMPKERFSAEFPKEGPSILRIQQVVRGDSAAYFCASSPGLAGANEQFFGPGTRLTVL.

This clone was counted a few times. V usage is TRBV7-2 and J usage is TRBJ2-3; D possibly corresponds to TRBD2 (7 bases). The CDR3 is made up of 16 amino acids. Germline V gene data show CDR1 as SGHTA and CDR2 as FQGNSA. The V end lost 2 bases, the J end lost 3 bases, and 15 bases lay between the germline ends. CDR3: CASSLSGGVGTDTQYF. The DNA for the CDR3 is TGTGCCAGCAGCTTATCGGGGGGCGTTGGGACAGATACGCAGTATTTT.

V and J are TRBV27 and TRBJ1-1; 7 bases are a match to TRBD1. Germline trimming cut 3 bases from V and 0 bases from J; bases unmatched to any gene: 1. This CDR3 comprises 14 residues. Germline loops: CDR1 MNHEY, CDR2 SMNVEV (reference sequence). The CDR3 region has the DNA TGTGCCAGCAGTTTGGGACAGATGAACACTGAAGCTTTCTTT. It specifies CASSLGQMNTEAFF.

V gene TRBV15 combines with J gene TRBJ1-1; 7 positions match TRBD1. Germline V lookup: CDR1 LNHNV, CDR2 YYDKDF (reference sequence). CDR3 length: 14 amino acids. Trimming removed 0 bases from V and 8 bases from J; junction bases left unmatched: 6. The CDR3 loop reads CATSRDSVTGEAFF. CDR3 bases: TGTGCCACCAGCAGAGATTCTGTGACAGGGGAAGCTTTCTTT.

CDR3 nucleotide sequence: TGTGCCAGCAGGGGGGGGGCCTCCTACGAGCAGTACTTC. Translating gives CASRGGASYEQYF. The J gene is TRBJ2-7, the V gene TRBV27, with D possibly matching TRBD2 (7 bases). The germline V and J ends were trimmed by 6 bases and 0 bases, with 9 bases remaining between them. This CDR3 comprises 13 residues. Germline V gene sequence: CDR1 MNHEY, CDR2 SMNVEV (reference sequence).

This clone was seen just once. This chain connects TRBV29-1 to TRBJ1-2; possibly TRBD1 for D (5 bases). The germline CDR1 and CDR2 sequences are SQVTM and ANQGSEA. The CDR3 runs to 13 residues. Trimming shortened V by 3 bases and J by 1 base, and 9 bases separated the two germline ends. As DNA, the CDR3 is TGCAGCGTTGATATCGGGGGTAACTATGGCTACACCTTC. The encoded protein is CSVDIGGNYGYTF.

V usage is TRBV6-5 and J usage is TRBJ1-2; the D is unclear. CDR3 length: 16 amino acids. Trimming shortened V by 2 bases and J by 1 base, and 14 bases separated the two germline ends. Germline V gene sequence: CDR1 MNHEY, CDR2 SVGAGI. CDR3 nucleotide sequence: TGTGCCAGCAGTTACGTGACGGGAAAGGTTAACTATGGCTACACCTTC. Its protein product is CASSYVTGKVNYGYTF.

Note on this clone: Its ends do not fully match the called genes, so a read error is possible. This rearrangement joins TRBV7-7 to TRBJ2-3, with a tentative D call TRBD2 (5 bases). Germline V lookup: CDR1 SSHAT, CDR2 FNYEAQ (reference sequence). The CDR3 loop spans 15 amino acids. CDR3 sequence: CASSPAPGYSDTQYF. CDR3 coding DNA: TGTGCTAGCAGCCCCGCCCCGGGGTACTCAGATACGCAGTATTTT.

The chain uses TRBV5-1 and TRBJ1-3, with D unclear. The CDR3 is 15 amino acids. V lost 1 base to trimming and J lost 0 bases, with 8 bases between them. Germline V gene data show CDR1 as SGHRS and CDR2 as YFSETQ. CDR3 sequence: CASSLFTSSGNTIYF. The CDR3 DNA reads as TGCGCCAGCAGCTTGTTCACGAGCTCTGGAAACACCATATATTTT.

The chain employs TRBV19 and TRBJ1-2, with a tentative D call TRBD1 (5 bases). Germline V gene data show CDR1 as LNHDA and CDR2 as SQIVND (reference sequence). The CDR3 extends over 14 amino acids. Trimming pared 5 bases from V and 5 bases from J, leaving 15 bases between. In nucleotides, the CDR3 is TGTGCCAGTAGTCAGCGGGGGGTCAAATATGGCTACACCTTC. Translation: CASSQRGVKYGYTF.

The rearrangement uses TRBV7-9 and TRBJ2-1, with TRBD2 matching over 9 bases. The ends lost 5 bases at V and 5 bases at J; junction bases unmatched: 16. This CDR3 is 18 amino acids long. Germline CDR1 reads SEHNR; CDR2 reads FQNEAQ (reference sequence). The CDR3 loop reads CASSQTQPVGLADNEQFF. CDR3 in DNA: TGTGCCAGCAGCCAAACCCAACCTGTGGGACTAGCCGACAATGAGCAGTTCTTC.

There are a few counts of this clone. CDR3: CASSLDTSGMNIQYF. The CDR3 nucleotides read TGCGCCAGCAGCTTGGACACTAGCGGGATGAACATTCAGTACTTC. This sequence joins TRBV5-1 and TRBJ2-4, with TRBD2 identical over 10 bases. V was clipped by 0 bases and J by 7 bases; unmatched bases: 4. In germline, CDR1 is SGHRS, CDR2 YFSETQ. The CDR3 loop spans 15 amino acids. Based on the CDR3 plus reference TRBV5-1 and TRBJ2-4, the full variable domain is KAGVTQTPRYLIKTRGQQVTLSCSPISGHRSVSWYQQTPGQGLQFLFEYFSETQRNKGNFPGRFSGRQFSNSRSEMNVSTLELGDSALYLCASSLDTSGMNIQYFGAGTRLSVL.